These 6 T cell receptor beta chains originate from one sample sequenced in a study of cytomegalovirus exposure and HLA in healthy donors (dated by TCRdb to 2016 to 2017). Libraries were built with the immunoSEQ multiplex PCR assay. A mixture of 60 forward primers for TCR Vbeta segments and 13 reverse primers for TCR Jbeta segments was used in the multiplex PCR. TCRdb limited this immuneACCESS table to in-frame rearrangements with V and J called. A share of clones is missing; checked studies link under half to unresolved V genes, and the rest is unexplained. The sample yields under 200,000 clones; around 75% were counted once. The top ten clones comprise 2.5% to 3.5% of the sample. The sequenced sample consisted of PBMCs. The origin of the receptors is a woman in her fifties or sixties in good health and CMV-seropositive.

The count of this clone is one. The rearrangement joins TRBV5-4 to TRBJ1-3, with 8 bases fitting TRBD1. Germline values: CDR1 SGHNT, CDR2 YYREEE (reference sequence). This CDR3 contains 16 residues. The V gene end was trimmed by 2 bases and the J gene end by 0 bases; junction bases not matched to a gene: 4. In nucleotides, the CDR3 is TGTGCCAGCAGCTTTGGGACAGGACCCTCTGGAAACACCATATATTTT. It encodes CASSFGTGPSGNTIYF.

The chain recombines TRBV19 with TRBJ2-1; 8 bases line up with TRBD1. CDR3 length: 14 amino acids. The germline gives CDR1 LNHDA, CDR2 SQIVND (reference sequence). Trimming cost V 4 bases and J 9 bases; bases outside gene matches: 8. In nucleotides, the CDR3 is TGTGCCAGTAGTACGACAGGGGCTGGAATTGAGCAGTTCTTC. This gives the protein CASSTTGAGIEQFF.

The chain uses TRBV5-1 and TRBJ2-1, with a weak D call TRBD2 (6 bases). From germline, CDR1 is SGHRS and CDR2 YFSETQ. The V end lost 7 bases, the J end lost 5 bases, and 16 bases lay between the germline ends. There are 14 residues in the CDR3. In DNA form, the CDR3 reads TGCGCCAGCGTTAGGGACTCCACACACAATGAGCAGTTCTTC. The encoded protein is CASVRDSTHNEQFF.

CDR3 bases: TGCAGCGTTGCGAGGTCTAATGAAAAACTGTTTTTT. Its translation: CSVARSNEKLFF. V is TRBV29-1 and J is TRBJ1-4, with unresolved D. There are 12 residues in the CDR3. Germline V lookup: CDR1 SQVTM, CDR2 ANQGSEA. Trimming left V 4 bases short and J 3 bases short, with 6 bases between. Based on the CDR3 plus reference TRBV29-1 and TRBJ1-4, the full variable domain is SAVISQKPSRDICQRGTSLTIQCQVDSQVTMMFWYRQQPGQSLTLIATANQGSEATYESGFVIDKFPISRPNLTFSTLTVSNMSPEDSSIYLCSVARSNEKLFFGSGTQLSVL.

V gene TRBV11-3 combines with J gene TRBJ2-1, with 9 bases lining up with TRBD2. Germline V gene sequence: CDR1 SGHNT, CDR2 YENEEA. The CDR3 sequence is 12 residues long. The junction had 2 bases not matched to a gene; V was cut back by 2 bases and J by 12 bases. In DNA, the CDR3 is TGTGCCAGCAGCTTAAGAGCGGGGGGGCAGTTCTTC. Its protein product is CASSLRAGGQFF. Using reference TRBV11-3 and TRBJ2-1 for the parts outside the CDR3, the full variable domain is EAGVVQSPRYKIIEKKQPVAFWCNPISGHNTLYWYLQNLGQGPELLIRYENEEAVDDSQLPKDRFSAERLKGVDSTLKIQPAELGDSAVYLCASSLRAGGQFFGPGTRLTVL.

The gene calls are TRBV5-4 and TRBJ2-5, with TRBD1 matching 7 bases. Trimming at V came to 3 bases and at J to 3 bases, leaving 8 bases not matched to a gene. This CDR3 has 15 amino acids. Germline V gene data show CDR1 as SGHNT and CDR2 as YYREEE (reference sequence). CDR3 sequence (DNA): TGTGCCAGCAGCTCGATCGACAGGGATGAAGAGACCCAGTACTTC. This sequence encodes CASSSIDRDEETQYF.